The T cell receptor (beta chain) under discussion was sequenced for a study of Ad26.COV2.S vaccination and SARS-CoV-2 variants. Study-wide points: It was found that vaccine and placebo recipients had similar non-spike TCR breadth.

This CDR3 region has 13 residues. After removal of 2 bases from V and 7 bases from J, the junction contained 3 bases not matched to a gene. In germline, CDR1 is MGHRA, CDR2 YSYEKL. Assay: immunoSEQ multiplex PCR; the TCRdb copy retains only in-frame clones and omits some. The data hold about 390,000 clones, with about 88% observed a single time. As to treatment: 15 to 20 received Ad26.COV2.S at low or high dose, single or two shots; several received placebo; per-sample allocation not given. Sampling happened 63 days after the first vaccine or placebo injection. Note on this clone: Its antigen is unidentified. Distinct nucleotide sequences in the sample also encode this CDR3.

The starting material was peripheral blood, obtained in a trial of Ad26.COV2.S vaccine versus placebo. J is TRBJ1-2 and V is TRBV4-1; TRBD1 matches at 8 bases. This clonotype originated in a person aged 18-65 years who received the Ad26.COV2.S COVID-19 vaccine or a placebo. CDR3 bases: TGCGCCAGCAGCCAACAGGGGGCCGGTGGCTACACCTTC. Translating gives CASSQQGAGGYTF.